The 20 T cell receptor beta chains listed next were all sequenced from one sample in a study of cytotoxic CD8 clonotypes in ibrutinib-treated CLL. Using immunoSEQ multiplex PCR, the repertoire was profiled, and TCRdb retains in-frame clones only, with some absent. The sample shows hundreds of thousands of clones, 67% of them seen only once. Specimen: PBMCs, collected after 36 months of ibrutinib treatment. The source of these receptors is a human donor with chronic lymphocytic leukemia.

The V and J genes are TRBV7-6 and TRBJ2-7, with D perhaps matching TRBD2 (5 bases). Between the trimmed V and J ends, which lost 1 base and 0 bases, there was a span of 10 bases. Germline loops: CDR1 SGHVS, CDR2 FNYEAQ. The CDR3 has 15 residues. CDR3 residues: CASSLESGFSYEQYF. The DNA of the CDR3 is TGTGCCAGCAGCTTAGAAAGCGGATTCTCCTACGAGCAGTACTTC.

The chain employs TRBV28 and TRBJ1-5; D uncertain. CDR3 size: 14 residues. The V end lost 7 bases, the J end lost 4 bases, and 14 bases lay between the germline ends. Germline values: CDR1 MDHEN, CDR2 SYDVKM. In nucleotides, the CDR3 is TGTGCCAGCACCCCAGGAGGGAGGAATCAGCCCCAGCATTTT. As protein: CASTPGGRNQPQHF.

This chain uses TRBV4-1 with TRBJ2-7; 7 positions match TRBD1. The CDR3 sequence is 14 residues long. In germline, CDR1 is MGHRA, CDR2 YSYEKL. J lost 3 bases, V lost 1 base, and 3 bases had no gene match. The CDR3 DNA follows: TGCGCCAGCAGCCAAGGGGACAGATTCTACGAGCAGTACTTC. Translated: CASSQGDRFYEQYF.

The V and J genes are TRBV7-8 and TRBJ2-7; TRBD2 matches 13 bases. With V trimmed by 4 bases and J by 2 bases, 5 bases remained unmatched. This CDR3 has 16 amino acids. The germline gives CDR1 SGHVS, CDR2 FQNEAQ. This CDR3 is CASSSRLAGGTYEQYF. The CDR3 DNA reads TGTGCCAGCAGCTCCAGACTAGCGGGAGGAACCTACGAGCAGTACTTC. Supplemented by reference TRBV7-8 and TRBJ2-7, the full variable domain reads GAGVSQSPRYKVAKRGQDVALRCDPISGHVSLFWYQQALGQGPEFLTYFQNEAQLDKSGLPSDRFFAERPEGSVSTLKIQRTQQEDSAVYLCASSSRLAGGTYEQYFGPGTRLTVT.

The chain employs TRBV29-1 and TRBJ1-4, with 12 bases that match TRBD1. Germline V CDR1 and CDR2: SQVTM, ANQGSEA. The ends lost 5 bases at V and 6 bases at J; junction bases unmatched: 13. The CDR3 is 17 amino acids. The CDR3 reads CSVFGVGQGAFDEKLFF. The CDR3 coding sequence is TGCAGCGTTTTCGGAGTGGGACAGGGGGCCTTCGATGAAAAACTGTTTTTT.

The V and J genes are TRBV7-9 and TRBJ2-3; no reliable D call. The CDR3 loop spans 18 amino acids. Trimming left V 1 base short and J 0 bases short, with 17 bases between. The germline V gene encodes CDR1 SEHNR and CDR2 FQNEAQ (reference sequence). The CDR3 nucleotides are TGTGCCAGCAGCTTAGGGTCGGGTACTACTCCTAGCACAGATACGCAGTATTTT. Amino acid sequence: CASSLGSGTTPSTDTQYF.

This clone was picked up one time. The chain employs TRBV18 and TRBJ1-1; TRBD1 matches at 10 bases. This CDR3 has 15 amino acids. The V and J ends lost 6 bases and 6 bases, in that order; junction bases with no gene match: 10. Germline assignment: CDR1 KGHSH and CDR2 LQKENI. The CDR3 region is CASSRKTGGGSEAFF. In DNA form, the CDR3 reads TGTGCCAGCTCGCGAAAGACAGGGGGCGGCTCTGAAGCTTTCTTT.

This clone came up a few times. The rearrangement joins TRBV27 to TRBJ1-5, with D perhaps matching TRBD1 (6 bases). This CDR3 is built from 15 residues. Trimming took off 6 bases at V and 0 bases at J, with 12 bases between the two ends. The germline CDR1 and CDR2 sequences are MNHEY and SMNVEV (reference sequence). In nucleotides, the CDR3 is TGTGCCAGCAGCACCGGACAGTCTAGCAATCAGCCCCAGCATTTT. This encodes CASSTGQSSNQPQHF.

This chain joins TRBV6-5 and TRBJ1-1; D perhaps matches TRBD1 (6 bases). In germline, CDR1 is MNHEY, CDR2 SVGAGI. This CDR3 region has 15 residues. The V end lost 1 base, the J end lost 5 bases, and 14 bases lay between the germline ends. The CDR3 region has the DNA TGTGCCAGCAGTTACTTCGGGGGGGCCGGGACTGAAGCTTTCTTT. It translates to CASSYFGGAGTEAFF.

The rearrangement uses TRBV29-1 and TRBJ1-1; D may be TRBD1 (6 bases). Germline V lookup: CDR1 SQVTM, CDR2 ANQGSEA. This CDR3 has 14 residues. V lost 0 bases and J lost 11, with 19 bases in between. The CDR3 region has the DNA TGCAGCGTTGAAGATCCCCCACAGGGAACCTACGCTTTCTTT. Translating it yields CSVEDPPQGTYAFF.

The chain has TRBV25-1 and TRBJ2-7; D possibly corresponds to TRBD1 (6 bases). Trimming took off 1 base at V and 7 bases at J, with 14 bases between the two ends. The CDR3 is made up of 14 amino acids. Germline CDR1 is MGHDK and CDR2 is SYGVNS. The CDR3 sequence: CASSEWNRVGEQYF. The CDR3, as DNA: TGTGCCAGCAGTGAATGGAACAGGGTCGGGGAGCAGTACTTC.

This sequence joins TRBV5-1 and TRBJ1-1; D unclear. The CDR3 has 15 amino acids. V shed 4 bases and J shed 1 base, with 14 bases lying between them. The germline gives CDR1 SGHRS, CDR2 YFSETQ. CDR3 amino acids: CASSLIRAGNTEAFF. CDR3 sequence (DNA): TGCGCCAGCAGCCTAATCCGGGCGGGGAACACTGAAGCTTTCTTT.

This CDR3 reads CASSLVSSDTEAFF. Written as DNA, the CDR3 is TGCGCCAGCAGCTTGGTTTCGTCTGACACTGAAGCTTTCTTT. The chain employs TRBV5-1 and TRBJ1-1; D gene ambiguous. Germline V CDR1 and CDR2: SGHRS, YFSETQ. The CDR3 extends over 14 amino acids. V lost 0 bases and J lost 3, with 9 bases in between.

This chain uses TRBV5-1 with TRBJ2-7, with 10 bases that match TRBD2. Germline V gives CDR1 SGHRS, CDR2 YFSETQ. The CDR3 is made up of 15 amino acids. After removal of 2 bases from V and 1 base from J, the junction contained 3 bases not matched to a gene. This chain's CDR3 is CASSFGLAVSYEQYF. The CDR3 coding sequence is TGCGCCAGCAGCTTTGGACTAGCGGTTTCCTACGAGCAGTACTTC.

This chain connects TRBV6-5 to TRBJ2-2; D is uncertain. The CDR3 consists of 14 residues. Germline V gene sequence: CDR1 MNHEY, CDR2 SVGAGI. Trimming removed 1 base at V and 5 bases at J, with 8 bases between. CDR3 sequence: CASSYYRSTGELFF. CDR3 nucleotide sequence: TGTGCCAGCAGTTACTACCGTAGTACCGGGGAGCTGTTTTTT.

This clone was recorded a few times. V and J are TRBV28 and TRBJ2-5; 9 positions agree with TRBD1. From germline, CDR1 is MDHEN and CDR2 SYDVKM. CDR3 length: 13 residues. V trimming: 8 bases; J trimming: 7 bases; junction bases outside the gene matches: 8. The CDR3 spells CASGGTGRGTQYF. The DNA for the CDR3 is TGTGCCAGCGGAGGGACAGGGAGGGGGACCCAGTACTTC.

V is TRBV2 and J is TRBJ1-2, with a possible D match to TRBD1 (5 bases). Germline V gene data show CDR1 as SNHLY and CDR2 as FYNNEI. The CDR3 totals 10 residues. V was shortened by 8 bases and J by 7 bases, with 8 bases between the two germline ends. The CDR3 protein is CASPGSGYTF. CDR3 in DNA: TGTGCCAGCCCAGGGAGTGGCTACACCTTC.

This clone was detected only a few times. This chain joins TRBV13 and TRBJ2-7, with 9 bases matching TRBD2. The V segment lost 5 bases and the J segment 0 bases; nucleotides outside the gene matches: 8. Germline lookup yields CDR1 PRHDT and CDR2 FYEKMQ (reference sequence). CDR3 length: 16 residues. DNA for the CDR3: TGTGCCAGCAGCGTTAGCGGGAGCCCAAGCTCCTACGAGCAGTACTTC. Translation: CASSVSGSPSSYEQYF.

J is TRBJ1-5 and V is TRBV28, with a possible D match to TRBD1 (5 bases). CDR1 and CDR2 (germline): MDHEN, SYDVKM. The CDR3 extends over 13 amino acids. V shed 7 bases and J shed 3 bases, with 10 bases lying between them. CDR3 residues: CASKGGDNQPQHF. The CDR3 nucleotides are TGTGCCAGCAAAGGAGGGGACAATCAGCCCCAGCATTTT. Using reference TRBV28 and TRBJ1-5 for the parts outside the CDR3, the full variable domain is DVKVTQSSRYLVKRTGEKVFLECVQDMDHENMFWYRQDPGLGLRLIYFSYDVKMKEKGDIPEGYSVSREKKERFSLILESASTNQTSMYLCASKGGDNQPQHFGDGTRLSIL.

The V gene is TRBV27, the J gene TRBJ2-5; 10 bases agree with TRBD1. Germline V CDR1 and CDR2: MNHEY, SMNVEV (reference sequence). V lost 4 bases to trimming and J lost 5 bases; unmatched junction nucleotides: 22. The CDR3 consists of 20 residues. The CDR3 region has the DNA TGTGCCAGCAGTTCTCGTAAATTCTCAACCGGGACAGGGGTAAAGGAGACCCAGTACTTC. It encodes CASSSRKFSTGTGVKETQYF.